This T cell receptor beta chain was sequenced in a study of regulatory T cells in long-lasting Graves disease. Study-level findings and limits: TCR diversity was lower in persistent Graves' patients than in newly diagnosed ones. The researchers studied only peripheral blood, not thyroid tissue. Accuracy was possibly reduced by small sample size.

The time point: persistent/refractory GD, antithyroid drugs over 5 years with positive TRAb. With RNA extracted from PBMCs as input, the TCR library was made. V was trimmed by 7 bases and J by 8 bases, leaving 8 bases between them. This CDR3 comprises 9 residues. CDR1 and CDR2 from the germline V gene are DFQATT and SNEGSKA (reference sequence). Relying on iRepertoire HTBI primers and Arm-PCR of CDR3 regions, the team built TCR beta libraries. TCRdb called the multiplex PCR reads again in MiXCR, with one record for every CDR3 protein. The data hold some 430,000 distinct CDR3 sequences, with roughly a fifth observed a single time. This clonotype was observed a handful of times. Antigen: not known.

The rearrangement uses TRBV20-1 and TRBJ1-2; tentatively, D is TRBD1 (6 bases). This clonotype was sampled from a female donor with Graves disease. The source was peripheral blood mononuclear cells (PBMCs), collected when the disease was refractory, from a patient treated with antithyroid drugs. The CDR3 reads CSDGTGYTF. The CDR3 nucleotides are TGCAGTGACGGGACAGGCTACACCTTC.